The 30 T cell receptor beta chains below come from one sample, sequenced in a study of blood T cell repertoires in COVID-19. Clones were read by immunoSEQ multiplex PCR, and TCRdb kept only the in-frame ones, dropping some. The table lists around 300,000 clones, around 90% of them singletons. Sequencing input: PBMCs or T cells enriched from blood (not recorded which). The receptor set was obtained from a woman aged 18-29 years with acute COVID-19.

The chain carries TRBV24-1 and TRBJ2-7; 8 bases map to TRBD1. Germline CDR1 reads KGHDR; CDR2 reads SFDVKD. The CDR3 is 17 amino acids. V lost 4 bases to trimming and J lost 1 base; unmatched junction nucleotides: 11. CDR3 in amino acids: CATSEAVTGAKSYEQYF. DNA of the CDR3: TGTGCCACCAGTGAAGCGGTGACAGGGGCCAAATCCTACGAGCAGTACTTC.

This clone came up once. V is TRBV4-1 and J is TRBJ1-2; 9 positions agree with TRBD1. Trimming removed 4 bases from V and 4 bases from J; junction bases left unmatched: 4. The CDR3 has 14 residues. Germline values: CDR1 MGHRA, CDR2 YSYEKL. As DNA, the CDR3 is TGCGCCAGCAGCCCGGACAGGGGTGGCTATGGCTACACCTTC. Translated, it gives CASSPDRGGYGYTF.

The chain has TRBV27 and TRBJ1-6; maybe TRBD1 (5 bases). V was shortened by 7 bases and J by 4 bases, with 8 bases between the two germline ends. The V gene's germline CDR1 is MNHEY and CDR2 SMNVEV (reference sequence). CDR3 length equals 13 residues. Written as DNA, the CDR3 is TGTGCCAGCACCGGGGGATATAATTCACCCCTCCACTTT. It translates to CASTGGYNSPLHF.

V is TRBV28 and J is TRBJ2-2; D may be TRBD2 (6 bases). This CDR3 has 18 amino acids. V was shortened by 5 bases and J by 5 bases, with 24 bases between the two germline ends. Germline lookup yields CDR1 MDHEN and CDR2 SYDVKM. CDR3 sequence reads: CASSPLHSGEWGTGELFF. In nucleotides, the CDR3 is TGTGCCAGCAGTCCTCTCCATTCGGGAGAATGGGGTACCGGGGAGCTGTTTTTT.

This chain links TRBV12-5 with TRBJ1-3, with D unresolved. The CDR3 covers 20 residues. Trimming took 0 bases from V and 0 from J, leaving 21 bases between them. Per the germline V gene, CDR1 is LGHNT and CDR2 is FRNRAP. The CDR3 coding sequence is TGTGCTAGTGGTTTGGTACTCCCGAAGCCATCCAGAGGCTCTGGAAACACCATATATTTT. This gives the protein CASGLVLPKPSRGSGNTIYF.

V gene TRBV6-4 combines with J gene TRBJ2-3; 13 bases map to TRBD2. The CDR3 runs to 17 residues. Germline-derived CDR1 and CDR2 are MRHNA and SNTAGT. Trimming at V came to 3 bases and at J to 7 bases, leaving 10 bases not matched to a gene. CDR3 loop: CASSDMGLAGSTNTQYF. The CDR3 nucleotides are TGTGCCAGCAGTGATATGGGACTAGCGGGATCAACAAATACGCAGTATTTT.

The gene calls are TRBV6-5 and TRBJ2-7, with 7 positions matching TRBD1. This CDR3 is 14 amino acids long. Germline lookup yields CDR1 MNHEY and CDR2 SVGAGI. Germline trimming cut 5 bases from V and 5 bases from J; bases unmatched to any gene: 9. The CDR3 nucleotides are TGTGCCAGCAGTCGCCGGAGAGGGGGCAACGAGCAGTACTTC. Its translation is CASSRRRGGNEQYF.

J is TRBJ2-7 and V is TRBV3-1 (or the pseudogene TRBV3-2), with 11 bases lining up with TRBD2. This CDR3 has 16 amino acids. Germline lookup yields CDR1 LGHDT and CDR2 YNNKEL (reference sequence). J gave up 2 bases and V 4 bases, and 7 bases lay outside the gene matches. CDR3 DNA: TGTGCCAGCAGCCGCTCGAGACTAGCGGGACCCTACGAGCAGTACTTC. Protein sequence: CASSRSRLAGPYEQYF.

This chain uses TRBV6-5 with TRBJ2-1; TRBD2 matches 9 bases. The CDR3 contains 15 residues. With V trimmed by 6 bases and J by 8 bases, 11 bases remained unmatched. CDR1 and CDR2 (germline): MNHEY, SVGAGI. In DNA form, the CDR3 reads TGTGCCAGCAGCGTATTAGCGGGAGCGGTGCATGAGCAGTTCTTC. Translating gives CASSVLAGAVHEQFF.

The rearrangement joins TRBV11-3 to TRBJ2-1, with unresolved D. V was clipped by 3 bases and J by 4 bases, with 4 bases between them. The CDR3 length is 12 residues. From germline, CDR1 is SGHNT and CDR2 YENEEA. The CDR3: CASSFRYNEQFF. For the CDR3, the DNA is TGTGCCAGCAGCTTCCGTTACAATGAGCAGTTCTTC.

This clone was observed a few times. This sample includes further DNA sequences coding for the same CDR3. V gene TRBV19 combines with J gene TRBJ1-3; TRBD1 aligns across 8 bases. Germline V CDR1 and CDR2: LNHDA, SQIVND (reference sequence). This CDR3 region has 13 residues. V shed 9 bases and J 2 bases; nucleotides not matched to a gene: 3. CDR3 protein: CASEQGAGNTIYF. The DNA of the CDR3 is TGTGCCAGCGAACAGGGGGCTGGAAACACCATATATTTT.

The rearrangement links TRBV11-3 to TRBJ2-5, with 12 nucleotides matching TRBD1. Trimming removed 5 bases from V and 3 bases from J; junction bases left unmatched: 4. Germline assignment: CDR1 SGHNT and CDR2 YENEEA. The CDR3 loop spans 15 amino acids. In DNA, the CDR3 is TGTGCCAGCAGCCCAGGGACAGGGGGCAAAGAGACCCAGTACTTC. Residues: CASSPGTGGKETQYF.

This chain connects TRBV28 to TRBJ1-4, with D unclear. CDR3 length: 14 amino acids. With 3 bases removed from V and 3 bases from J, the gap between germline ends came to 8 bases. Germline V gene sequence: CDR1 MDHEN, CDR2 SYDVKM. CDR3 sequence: CASSFRQPNEKLFF. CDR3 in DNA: TGTGCCAGCAGTTTCAGGCAGCCTAATGAAAAACTGTTTTTT.

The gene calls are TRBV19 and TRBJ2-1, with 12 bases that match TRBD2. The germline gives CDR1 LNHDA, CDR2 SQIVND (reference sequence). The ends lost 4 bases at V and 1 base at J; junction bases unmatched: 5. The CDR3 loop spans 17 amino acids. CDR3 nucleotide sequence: TGTGCCAGTAGTAGAATTCTAGCGGGAGGGTCCTACAATGAGCAGTTCTTC. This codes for CASSRILAGGSYNEQFF. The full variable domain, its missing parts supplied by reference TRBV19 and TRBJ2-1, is DGGITQSPKYLFRKEGQNVTLSCEQNLNHDAMYWYRQDPGQGLRLIYYSQIVNDFQKGDIAEGYSVSREKKESFPLTVTSAQKNPTAFYLCASSRILAGGSYNEQFFGPGTRLTVL.

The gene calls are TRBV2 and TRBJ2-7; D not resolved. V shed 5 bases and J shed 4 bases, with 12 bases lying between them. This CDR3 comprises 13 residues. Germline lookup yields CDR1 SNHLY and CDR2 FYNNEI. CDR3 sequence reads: CASSNQVRYEQYF. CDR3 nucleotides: TGTGCCAGCAGTAATCAGGTTAGGTACGAGCAGTACTTC.

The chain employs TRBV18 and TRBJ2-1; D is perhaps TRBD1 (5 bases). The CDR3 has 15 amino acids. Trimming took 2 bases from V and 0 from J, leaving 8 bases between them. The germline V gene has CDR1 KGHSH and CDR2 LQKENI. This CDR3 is CASSPDRSSYNEQFF. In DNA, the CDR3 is TGTGCCAGCTCACCAGACAGAAGCTCCTACAATGAGCAGTTCTTC. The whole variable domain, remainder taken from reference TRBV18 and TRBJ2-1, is NAGVMQNPRHLVRRRGQEARLRCSPMKGHSHVYWYRQLPEEGLKFMVYLQKENIIDESGMPKERFSAEFPKEGPSILRIQQVVRGDSAAYFCASSPDRSSYNEQFFGPGTRLTVL.

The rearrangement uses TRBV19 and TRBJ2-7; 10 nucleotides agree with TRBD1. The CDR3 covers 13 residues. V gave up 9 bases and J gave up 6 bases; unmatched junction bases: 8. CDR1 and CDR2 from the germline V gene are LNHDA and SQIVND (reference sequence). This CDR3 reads CASGTGVLSEQYF. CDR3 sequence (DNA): TGTGCCAGCGGGACAGGGGTACTCTCCGAGCAGTACTTC.

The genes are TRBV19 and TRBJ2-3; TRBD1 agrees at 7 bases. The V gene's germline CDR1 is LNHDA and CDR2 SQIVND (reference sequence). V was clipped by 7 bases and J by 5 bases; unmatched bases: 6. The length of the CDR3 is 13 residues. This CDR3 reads CASTAGDRDTQYF. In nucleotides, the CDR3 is TGTGCCAGTACAGCAGGGGACAGAGATACGCAGTATTTT.

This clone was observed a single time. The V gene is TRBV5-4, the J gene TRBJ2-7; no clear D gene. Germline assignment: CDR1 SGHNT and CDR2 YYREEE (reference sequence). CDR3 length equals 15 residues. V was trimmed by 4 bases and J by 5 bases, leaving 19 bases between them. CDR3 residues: CASSPTPLIPDEQYF. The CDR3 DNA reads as TGTGCCAGCAGCCCGACTCCCTTAATACCGGACGAGCAGTACTTC.

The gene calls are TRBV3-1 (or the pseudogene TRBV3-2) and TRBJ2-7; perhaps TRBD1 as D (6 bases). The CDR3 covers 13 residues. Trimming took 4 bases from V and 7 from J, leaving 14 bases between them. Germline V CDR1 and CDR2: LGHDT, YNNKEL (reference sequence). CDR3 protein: CASSLSGVREQYF. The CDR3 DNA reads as TGTGCCAGCAGCCTCTCAGGGGTTAGGGAGCAGTACTTC.

This CDR3 is CASSRRLGTYNEQFF. The CDR3 DNA sequence: TGTGCCAGCAGCCGACGACTAGGGACCTACAATGAGCAGTTCTTC. This chain connects TRBV3-1 (or the pseudogene TRBV3-2) to TRBJ2-1, with a weak D call TRBD2 (6 bases). CDR3 length equals 15 residues. CDR1 and CDR2 from the germline V gene are LGHDT and YNNKEL (reference sequence). V gave up 4 bases and J gave up 2 bases, with 12 bases separating them.

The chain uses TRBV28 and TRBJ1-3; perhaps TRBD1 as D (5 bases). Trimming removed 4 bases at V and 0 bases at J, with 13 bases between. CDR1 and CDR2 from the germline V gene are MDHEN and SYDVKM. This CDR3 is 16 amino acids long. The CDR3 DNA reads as TGTGCCAGCAGTTCGGACGGAGACAGCTCTGGAAACACCATATATTTT. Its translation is CASSSDGDSSGNTIYF.

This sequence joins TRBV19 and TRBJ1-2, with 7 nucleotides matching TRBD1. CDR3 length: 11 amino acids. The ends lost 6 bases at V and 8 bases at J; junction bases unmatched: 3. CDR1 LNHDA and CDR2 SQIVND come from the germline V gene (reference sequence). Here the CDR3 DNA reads TGTGCCAGTAGCAGAGGGGGCGGCTACACCTTC. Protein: CASSRGGGYTF.

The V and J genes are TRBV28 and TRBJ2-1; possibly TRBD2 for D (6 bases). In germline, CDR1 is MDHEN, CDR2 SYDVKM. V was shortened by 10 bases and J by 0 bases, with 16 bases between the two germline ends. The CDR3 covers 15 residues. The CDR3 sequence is CAILAFRSSYNEQFF. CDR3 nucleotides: TGTGCCATTCTAGCGTTTCGGAGCTCCTACAATGAGCAGTTCTTC.

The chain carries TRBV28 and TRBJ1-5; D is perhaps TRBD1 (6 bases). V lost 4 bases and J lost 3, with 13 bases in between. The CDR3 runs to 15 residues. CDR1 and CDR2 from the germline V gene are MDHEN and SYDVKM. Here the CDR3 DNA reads TGTGCCAGCAGTTGGGACATGACCTTCAATCAGCCCCAGCATTTT. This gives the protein CASSWDMTFNQPQHF.

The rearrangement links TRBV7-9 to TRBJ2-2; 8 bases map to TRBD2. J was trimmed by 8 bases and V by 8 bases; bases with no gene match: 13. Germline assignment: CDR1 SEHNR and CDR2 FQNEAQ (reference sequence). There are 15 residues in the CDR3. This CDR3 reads CASGLAQTLAGELFF. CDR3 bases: TGTGCCAGCGGACTAGCCCAAACTCTTGCTGGGGAGCTGTTTTTT.

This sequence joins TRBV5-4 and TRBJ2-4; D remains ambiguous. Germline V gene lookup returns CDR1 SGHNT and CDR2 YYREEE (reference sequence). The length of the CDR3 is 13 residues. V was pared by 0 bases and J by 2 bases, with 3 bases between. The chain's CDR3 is CASSLASKNIQYF. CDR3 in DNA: TGTGCCAGCAGCTTGGCTTCCAAAAACATTCAGTACTTC.

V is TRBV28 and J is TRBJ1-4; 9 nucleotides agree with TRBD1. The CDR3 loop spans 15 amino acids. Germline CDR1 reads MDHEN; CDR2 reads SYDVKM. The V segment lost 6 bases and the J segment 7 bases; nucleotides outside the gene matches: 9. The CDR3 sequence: CASSPAGTGPEKLFF. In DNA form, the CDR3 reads TGTGCCAGCAGCCCCGCCGGGACAGGGCCTGAAAAACTGTTTTTT.

CDR3: CASSTGTVPSRSEKLFF. As DNA, the CDR3 is TGTGCCAGCAGCACCGGGACAGTCCCGAGTCGTTCGGAAAAACTGTTTTTT. The chain uses TRBV11-2 and TRBJ1-4; 7 positions match TRBD1. The length of the CDR3 is 17 residues. Germline trimming cut 5 bases from V and 8 bases from J; bases unmatched to any gene: 17. Germline V gene lookup returns CDR1 SGHAT and CDR2 FQNNGV.

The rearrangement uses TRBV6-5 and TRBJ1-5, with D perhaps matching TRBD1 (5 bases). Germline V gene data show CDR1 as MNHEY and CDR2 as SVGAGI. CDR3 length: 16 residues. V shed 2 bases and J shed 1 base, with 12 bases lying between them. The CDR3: CASSYGQGGSNQPQHF. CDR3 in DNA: TGTGCCAGCAGTTACGGGCAGGGCGGCAGCAATCAGCCCCAGCATTTT.